Presented here are 16 T cell receptor beta chains from one specimen sequenced in a study of post-analysis software for immune sequencing data. Their cognate antigens are unknown. Every TCR beta cDNA library bore unique molecular identifiers. TCRdb reanalysed the PCR reads using MiXCR and keeps one entry per CDR3 protein. The sample holds 700,000 to 900,000 distinct CDR3 sequences, around 42% seen once. The study, taken as a whole, reports: The study found TRBV5-6, TRBV5-1 and TRBV20-1 among about five TRBV segments more frequent in patients than controls.

Input material: blood. These receptors originate from a girl aged 10-17 years with multiple sclerosis.

This clonotype has a count of ten or more. The V gene is TRBV10-3, the J gene TRBJ2-7, with D unresolved. Trimming took off 3 bases at V and 0 bases at J, with 15 bases between the two ends. The CDR3 runs 16 residues. Germline-derived CDR1 and CDR2 are ENHRY and SYGVKD. The chain's CDR3 is CAISEHGGALSYEQYF. Written as DNA, the CDR3 is TGTGCCATCAGTGAACACGGCGGAGCTCTCTCCTACGAGCAGTACTTC.

This chain connects TRBV5-1 to TRBJ1-2, with D possibly matching TRBD1 (5 bases). Trimming took off 4 bases at V and 8 bases at J, with 9 bases between the two ends. The CDR3 loop spans 11 amino acids. The germline CDR1 and CDR2 sequences are SGHRS and YFSETQ. The CDR3 protein is CASSPGDGYTF. The CDR3 region has the DNA TGCGCCAGCAGCCCCGGGGACGGCTACACCTTC.

This clonotype was recorded a few times. The J gene is TRBJ2-1, the V gene TRBV29-1; D ambiguous. The germline V gene has CDR1 SQVTM and CDR2 ANQGSEA. The CDR3 runs to 10 residues. Trimming removed 2 bases from V and 10 bases from J, with 6 bases in between. CDR3 in DNA: TGCAGCGTTGAATCGGCAGAGCAGTTCTTC. Translation gives CSVESAEQFF.

This clonotype was found a few times. CDR3 nucleotide sequence: TGTGCCAGCAGCCGGACAGGGGGCGCGGATCAGCCCCAGCATTTT. Its translation: CASSRTGGADQPQHF. The V call is TRBV12-3 or TRBV12-4, the J call TRBJ1-5, with 11 nucleotides matching TRBD1. V was clipped by 6 bases and J by 5 bases; unmatched bases: 6. This CDR3 region has 15 residues.

V is TRBV2 and J is TRBJ2-3; TRBD2 might be the D (5 bases). Trimming pared 8 bases from V and 0 bases from J, leaving 12 bases between. Germline values: CDR1 SNHLY, CDR2 FYNNEI. This CDR3 has 14 residues. The CDR3 DNA is TGTGCCAGCCCTCGGGGTACGAGCACAGATACGCAGTATTTT. Translation: CASPRGTSTDTQYF.

V and J are TRBV6-1 and TRBJ2-3; a possible D gene is TRBD1 (6 bases). This CDR3 is 13 amino acids long. Germline CDR1 is MNHNS and CDR2 is SASEGT. V lost 11 bases to trimming and J lost 0 bases, with 12 bases between them. The CDR3: CAVRGTSTDTQYF. Written as DNA, the CDR3 is TGTGCCGTCAGGGGCACTAGCACAGATACGCAGTATTTT.

There are many counts of this clonotype. The V and J genes are TRBV20-1 and TRBJ2-5; the match to TRBD2 covers 8 bases. The CDR3 has 15 amino acids. J lost 1 base, V lost 4 bases, and 8 bases had no gene match. Germline-derived CDR1 and CDR2 are DFQATT and SNEGSKA (reference sequence). CDR3: CSATTDSGTQETQYF. The CDR3, as DNA: TGCAGTGCTACTACGGATAGCGGGACCCAAGAGACCCAGTACTTC.

This chain connects TRBV20-1 to TRBJ2-3; tentative D call: TRBD2 (6 bases). The length of the CDR3 is 13 residues. V was clipped by 3 bases and J by 0 bases, with 7 bases between them. Germline assignment: CDR1 DFQATT and CDR2 SNEGSKA (reference sequence). CDR3 sequence reads: CSAREGSTDTQYF. CDR3 coding DNA: TGCAGTGCTAGGGAGGGGAGCACAGATACGCAGTATTTT.

This chain joins TRBV20-1 and TRBJ2-4; the D is unclear. The DNA end lines up better with TRBJ2-7; the J call may be wrong. There are 15 residues in the CDR3. Per the germline V gene, CDR1 is DFQATT and CDR2 is SNEGSKA (reference sequence). This CDR3 is CSARDPRASATEQYF. CDR3 DNA: TGCAGTGCTAGAGACCCCCGGGCCTCAGCTACCGAGCAGTACTTC.

The chain links TRBV5-1 to TRBJ2-1, with D perhaps given as TRBD1 or TRBD2 (7 bases each). CDR1 and CDR2 from the germline V gene are SGHRS and YFSETQ. The CDR3 sequence is 15 residues long. Between the trimmed V and J ends, which lost 2 bases and 8 bases, there was a span of 17 bases. For the CDR3, the DNA is TGCGCCAGCAGCTTTCATCTCCAGGGGGGGGATGAGCAGTTCTTC. Its protein is CASSFHLQGGDEQFF.

V usage is TRBV15 and J usage is TRBJ2-7; 8 nucleotides align to TRBD2. The CDR3 is 17 residues long. Unmatched junction bases numbered 15, after V lost 1 base and J lost 7 bases. Per germline, CDR1 LNHNV and CDR2 YYDKDF (reference sequence). The chain's CDR3 is CATSRAVIASGQGEQYF. The CDR3 DNA sequence: TGTGCCACCAGCAGAGCGGTCATCGCTAGCGGGCAGGGAGAGCAGTACTTC.

This sequence joins TRBV25-1 and TRBJ2-5; D may match TRBD1 or TRBD2 (5 bases each). The assigned J gene may be wrong: the sequence end matches TRBJ2-7 better. CDR1 is MGHDK, CDR2 SYGVNS, per germline. This CDR3 is 14 amino acids long. The CDR3 nucleotides are TGTGCCAGCAGTGAGTCCGGGACGGAATACGAGCAGTACTTC. Its protein is CASSESGTEYEQYF.

Details on this clonotype: An end of the junction does not agree with germline; a read error may underlie this. The chain has TRBV15 and TRBJ2-3, with D tentatively TRBD1 or TRBD2 (5 bases each). CDR1 and CDR2 (germline): LNHNV, YYDKDF (reference sequence). The CDR3 covers 15 residues. The CDR3 DNA reads as TGTGCCACCAGCAGGGCAGGAGGAGGCACAGGTACGCAGTATTTT. Translated, it gives CATSRAGGGTGTQYF.

The V call is TRBV10-3, the J call TRBJ2-7; TRBD2 aligns across 13 bases. With 4 bases clipped from V and 6 bases from J, the junction kept 3 bases outside the gene matches. Germline assignment: CDR1 ENHRY and CDR2 SYGVKD. The CDR3 spans 14 residues. The CDR3: CAISGTSGSAEQYF. CDR3 DNA sequence: TGTGCCATCAGTGGGACTAGCGGGAGCGCCGAGCAGTACTTC.

The chain couples TRBV6-2 or TRBV6-3 to TRBJ2-3; no clear D. Germline CDR1 MNHEY, CDR2 SVGEGT. The CDR3 totals 14 residues. V lost 2 bases and J lost 10, with 16 bases in between. The CDR3 DNA sequence: TGTGCCAGCAGTTACGAGCCCGTATCTGTCGCGCAGTATTTT. This gives the protein CASSYEPVSVAQYF.

In DNA, the CDR3 is TGTGCCAGCAGCCCGGGTGGCTCGTGGATTCAGTACTTC. It yields the protein CASSPGGSWIQYF. The chain combines TRBV7-9 with TRBJ2-4; no clear D gene. The V and J ends lost 5 bases and 10 bases respectively, with 15 bases between them. The CDR3 has 13 amino acids. Per the germline V gene, CDR1 is SEHNR and CDR2 is FQNEAQ (reference sequence).